These 3 T cell receptor beta chains were all obtained from the same sample, sequenced in a study of T cell responses to AZD1222 COVID-19 vaccine. The repertoire was sequenced with immunoSEQ multiplex PCR; TCRdb's copy has only in-frame clones and lacks some. The table lists more than 140,000 clones, 89% of them singletons. The specimen was peripheral blood, collected on day 0 of AZD1222 vaccination. The source is an adult in good health.

This clone was picked up one time. This chain uses TRBV20-1 with TRBJ2-3; 7 positions match TRBD2. Germline lookup yields CDR1 DFQATT and CDR2 SNEGSKA (reference sequence). The J segment lost 6 bases and the V segment lost 3 bases, leaving 12 bases of the junction unmatched. This CDR3 is built from 15 residues. The CDR3 bases are TGCAGTGCTAGTAGGCGGGAGCGGGCCTGGGATACGCAGTATTTT. The encoded protein is CSASRRERAWDTQYF.

This clone was detected only a few times. This chain connects TRBV6-6 to TRBJ1-1; the D is unclear. The CDR3 contains 15 residues. The germline V and J ends were trimmed by 0 bases and 2 bases, with 10 bases remaining between them. The germline CDR1 and CDR2 sequences are MNHNY and SVGAGI (reference sequence). The chain's CDR3 is CASSYSGSGNTEAFF. The CDR3 nucleotides read TGTGCCAGCAGTTACTCCGGTTCGGGAAACACTGAAGCTTTCTTT.

This chain uses TRBV25-1 with TRBJ1-3, with D possibly matching TRBD1 (6 bases). The germline gives CDR1 MGHDK, CDR2 SYGVNS. The CDR3 runs 14 residues. The germline V and J ends were trimmed by 6 bases and 1 base, with 10 bases remaining between them. The CDR3 sequence is CASSRGGSGNTIYF. CDR3 bases: TGTGCCAGCAGCAGGGGAGGATCTGGAAACACCATATATTTT.